A few counts support the clone carrying this T cell receptor (beta chain). Its antigen is not identified. These data originate in a study of blood T cells in healthy people across ages. General observations from the study: Older age went with lower TCR beta diversity per million T cells, in a roughly linear way.

Next came a second PCR, run for roughly 7 to 12 cycles, which used a sample-barcoded 5' primer along with a J-beta primer mix. Each CDR3 protein is one row after TCRdb ran MiXCR on the 5' RACE reads. The table has about 1.8 million distinct CDR3 sequences, 40% to 55% seen once. With 0 bases removed from V and 3 bases from J, the gap between germline ends came to 9 bases. CDR1 is LGHNA and CDR2 is YSLEER in the germline V gene. This CDR3 contains 14 residues. The TCR sequence derives from a woman between 40 and 55 years old in good health. Source material: blood. The rearrangement links TRBV4-3 to TRBJ2-7; D is uncertain. CDR3 residues: CASSQDSFYYEQYF. The CDR3 DNA sequence: TGCGCCAGCAGCCAAGACAGTTTTTACTACGAGCAGTACTTC.